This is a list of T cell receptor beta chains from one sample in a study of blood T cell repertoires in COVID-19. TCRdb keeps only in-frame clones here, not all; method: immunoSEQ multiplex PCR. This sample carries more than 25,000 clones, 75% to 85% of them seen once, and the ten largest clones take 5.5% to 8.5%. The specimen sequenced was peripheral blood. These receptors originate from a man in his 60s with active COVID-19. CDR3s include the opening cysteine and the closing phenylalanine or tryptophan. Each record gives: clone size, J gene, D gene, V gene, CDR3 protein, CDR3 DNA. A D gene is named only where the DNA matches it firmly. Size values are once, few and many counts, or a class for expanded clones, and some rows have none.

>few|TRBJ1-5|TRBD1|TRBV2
CASSDRTGADQPQHF
TGTGCCAGCAGTGACAGGACAGGGGCGGATCAGCCCCAGCATTTT
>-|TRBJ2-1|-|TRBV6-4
CASSDSERPHNEQFF
TGTGCCAGCAGTGACTCGGAGCGGCCGCACAATGAGCAGTTCTTC
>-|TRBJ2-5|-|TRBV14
CASSSTSWASLITQYF
TGTGCCAGCAGCTCGACCTCGTGGGCTAGCCTCATAACCCAGTACTTC
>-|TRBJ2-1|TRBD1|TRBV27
CASRKQGVPTTYNEQFF
TGTGCCAGCAGAAAACAGGGGGTCCCGACTACCTACAATGAGCAGTTCTTC
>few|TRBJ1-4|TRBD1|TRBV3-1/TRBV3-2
CASSQERDRLFF
TGTGCCAGCAGCCAAGAACGGGACAGGTTGTTTTTT
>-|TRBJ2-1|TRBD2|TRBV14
CASSKPSGYNEQFF
TGTGCCAGCAGCAAGCCTAGCGGATACAATGAGCAGTTCTTC
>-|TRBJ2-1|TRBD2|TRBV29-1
CSVGGSGRAHEQFF
TGCAGCGTTGGCGGTAGCGGGAGGGCCCATGAGCAGTTCTTC
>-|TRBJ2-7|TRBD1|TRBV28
CASNRGTAEGYF
TGTGCCAGCAACCGTGGGACAGCCGAGGGGTACTTC
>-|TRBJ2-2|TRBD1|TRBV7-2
CASSRRQGGFTGELFF
TGTGCCAGCAGCCGCCGACAGGGGGGATTCACCGGGGAGCTGTTTTTT
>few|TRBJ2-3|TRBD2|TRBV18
CASSPVKAGGPTDTQYF
TGTGCCAGCTCACCTGTAAAAGCGGGAGGCCCCACAGATACGCAGTATTTT
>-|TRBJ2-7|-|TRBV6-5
CASSYGGSSSYEQYF
TGTGCCAGCAGTTACGGGGGGTCCTCTTCCTACGAGCAGTACTTC
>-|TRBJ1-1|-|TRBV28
CASSFLGGEAFF
TGTGCCAGCAGTTTTCTTGGGGGGGAAGCTTTCTTT
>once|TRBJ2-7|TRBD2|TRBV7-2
CASSSVAGDYEQYF
TGTGCCAGCAGCTCGGTAGCGGGAGACTACGAGCAGTACTTC
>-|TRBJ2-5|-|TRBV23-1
CAKQSVQGSGETQYF
TGCGCCAAGCAGTCGGTACAGGGATCGGGGGAGACCCAGTACTTC
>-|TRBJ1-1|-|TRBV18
CASSPQGKGTEAFF
TGTGCCAGCTCACCTCAGGGGAAGGGCACTGAAGCTTTCTTT
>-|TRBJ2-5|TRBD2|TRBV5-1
CATKRLAGETQYF
TGCGCCACAAAAAGACTAGCGGGAGAGACCCAGTACTTC
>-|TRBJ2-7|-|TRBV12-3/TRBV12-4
CASSRGYEQYF
TGTGCCAGCAGTAGGGGCTACGAGCAGTACTTC
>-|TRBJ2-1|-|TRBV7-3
CASSPQTSYNEQFF
TGTGCCAGCAGCCCCCAGACTAGCTACAATGAGCAGTTCTTC
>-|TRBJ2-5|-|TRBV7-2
CASSYGGAGWETQYF
TGTGCCAGCAGCTACGGCGGTGCGGGGTGGGAGACCCAGTACTTC
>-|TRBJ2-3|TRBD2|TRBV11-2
CASSLDPPRLAGARDTQYF
TGTGCCAGCAGCTTAGATCCCCCCCGTCTAGCGGGAGCACGAGATACGCAGTATTTT
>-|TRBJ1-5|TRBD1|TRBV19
CASSVSGTGVQPQHF
TGTGCCAGTAGTGTCTCCGGGACAGGGGTTCAGCCCCAGCATTTT
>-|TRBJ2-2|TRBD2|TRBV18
CASSQTSGSDTGELFF
TGTGCCAGCTCACAAACTAGCGGGAGTGACACCGGGGAGCTGTTTTTT
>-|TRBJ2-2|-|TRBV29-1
CSVEAGGGELFF
TGCAGCGTTGAGGCCGGAGGCGGGGAGCTGTTTTTT
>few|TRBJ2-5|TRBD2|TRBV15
CATRWTGGAETQYF
TGTGCCACCAGGTGGACGGGAGGTGCAGAGACCCAGTACTTC
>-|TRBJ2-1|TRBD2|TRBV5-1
CASSWAGLAGPYNEQFF
TGCGCCAGCAGCTGGGCCGGACTAGCCGGCCCCTACAATGAGCAGTTCTTC
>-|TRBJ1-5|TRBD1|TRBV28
CASSSTGGGHF
TGTGCCAGCAGTTCGACAGGGGGCGGCCATTTT
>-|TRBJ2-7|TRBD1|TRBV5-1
CASSSGTGGWLQYF
TGCGCCAGCAGCTCCGGGACAGGGGGTTGGCTGCAGTACTTC
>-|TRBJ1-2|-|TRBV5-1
CASSNQNYGYTF
TGCGCCAGCAGCAACCAGAACTATGGCTACACCTTC
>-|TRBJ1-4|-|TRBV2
CASLKGEWDEKLFF
TGTGCCAGCTTAAAGGGAGAGTGGGATGAAAAACTGTTTTTT
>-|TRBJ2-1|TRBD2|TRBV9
CASSVIAGIDEQFF
TGTGCCAGCAGCGTTATAGCGGGAATCGATGAGCAGTTCTTC
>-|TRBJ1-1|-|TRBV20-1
CSAPSGTEAFF
TGCAGTGCCCCCTCCGGGACTGAAGCTTTCTTT
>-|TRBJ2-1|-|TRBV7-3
CASSLMSSYNEQFF
TGTGCCAGCAGCTTAATGAGTTCCTACAATGAGCAGTTCTTC
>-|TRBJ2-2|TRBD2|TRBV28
CASSLWGLAGGGTGELFF
TGTGCCAGCAGTTTATGGGGACTAGCGGGAGGAGGCACCGGGGAGCTGTTTTTT
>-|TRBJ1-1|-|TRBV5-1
CASSLAGGGTEAFF
TGCGCCAGCAGCTTGGCGGGAGGGGGCACTGAAGCTTTCTTT
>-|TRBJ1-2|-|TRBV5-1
CASSLAVNGGDGYTF
TGCGCCAGCAGCTTGGCCGTTAATGGGGGCGATGGCTACACCTTC
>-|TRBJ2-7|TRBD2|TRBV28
CASSLRAGSYEQYF
TGTGCCAGCAGTTTACGAGCGGGATCCTACGAGCAGTACTTC
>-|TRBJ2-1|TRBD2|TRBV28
CASLLAGEFNEQFF
TGTGCCAGTCTGCTAGCGGGAGAGTTCAATGAGCAGTTCTTC
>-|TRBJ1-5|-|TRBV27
CASSLLGNQPQHF
TGTGCCAGCAGTTTATTAGGCAATCAGCCCCAGCATTTT
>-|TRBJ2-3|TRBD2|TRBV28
CASPPGLAGGDTQYF
TGTGCCAGCCCCCCTGGACTAGCGGGAGGGGATACGCAGTATTTT
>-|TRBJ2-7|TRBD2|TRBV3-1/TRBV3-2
CASSQRLAYEQYF
TGTGCCAGCAGCCAGAGACTAGCGTACGAGCAGTACTTC
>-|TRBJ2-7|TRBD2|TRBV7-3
CASSLTGLAGSEQYF
TGTGCCAGCAGCTTAACCGGACTAGCGGGAAGCGAGCAGTACTTC
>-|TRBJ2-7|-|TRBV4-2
CASSQVFGSYEQYF
TGTGCCAGCAGCCAAGTCTTCGGCTCCTACGAGCAGTACTTC
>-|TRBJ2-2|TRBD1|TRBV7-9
CASSLGTGYTGELFF
TGTGCCAGCAGCCTCGGGACAGGATACACCGGGGAGCTGTTTTTT
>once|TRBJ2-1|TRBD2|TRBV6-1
CASSEASVWGGDNEQFF
TGTGCCAGCAGTGAAGCGAGCGTTTGGGGGGGAGACAATGAGCAGTTCTTC
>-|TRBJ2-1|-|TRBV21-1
CASILLPRSSSYNEQFF
TGTGCCAGCATACTACTACCACGGTCGTCCTCCTACAATGAGCAGTTCTTC
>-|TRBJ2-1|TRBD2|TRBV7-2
CASSSQVAGVRNEQFF
TGTGCCAGCAGCTCCCAGGTAGCGGGAGTGCGTAATGAGCAGTTCTTC
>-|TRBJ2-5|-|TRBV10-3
CASQTGWTQYF
TGTGCCTCCCAGACGGGGTGGACCCAGTACTTC
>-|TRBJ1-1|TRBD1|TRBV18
CASSPPERQGDEAFF
TGTGCCAGCTCACCACCGGAGCGACAGGGCGACGAAGCTTTCTTT
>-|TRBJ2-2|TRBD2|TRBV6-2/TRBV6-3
CASSYDFLAGRPKLELFF
TGTGCCAGCAGTTACGATTTTTTAGCGGGACGGCCGAAGCTAGAGCTGTTTTTT
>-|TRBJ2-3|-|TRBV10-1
CASSELAKDTQYF
TGCGCCAGCAGTGAGCTAGCGAAAGATACGCAGTATTTT